The source of this T cell receptor (beta chain) is a study of T cell changes during pregnancy in multiple sclerosis. Germline V gene data show CDR1 as MGHDK and CDR2 as SYGVNS. CDR3 size: 13 residues. V gave up 3 bases and J gave up 5 bases, with 7 bases separating them. Clones were sequenced by immunoSEQ multiplex PCR, and TCRdb holds only the in-frame ones, with some missing. The sample shows about 57,000 clones, 90% of them seen only once. The V gene is TRBV25-1, the J gene TRBJ2-2; D ambiguous. The sequencing used peripheral blood, collected in the first trimester of pregnancy. The receptor's source is a female donor in good health, enrolled as a control in a pregnancy study. CDR3 sequence reads: CASSDPFTGELFF. In DNA, the CDR3 is TGTGCCAGCAGTGACCCCTTTACCGGGGAGCTGTTTTTT.